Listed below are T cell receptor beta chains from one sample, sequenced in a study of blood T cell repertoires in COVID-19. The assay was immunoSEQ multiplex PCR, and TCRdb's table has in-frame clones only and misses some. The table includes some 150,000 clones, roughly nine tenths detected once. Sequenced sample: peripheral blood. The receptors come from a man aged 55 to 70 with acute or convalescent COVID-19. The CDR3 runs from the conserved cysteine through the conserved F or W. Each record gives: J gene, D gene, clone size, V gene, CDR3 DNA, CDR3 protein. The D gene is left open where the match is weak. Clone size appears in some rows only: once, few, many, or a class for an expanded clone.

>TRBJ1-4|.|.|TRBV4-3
TGCGCCAGCAGCCAAGAGAGTATAACTGAAAAACTGTTTTTT
CASSQESITEKLFF
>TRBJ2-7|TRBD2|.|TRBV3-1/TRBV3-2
TGTGCCAGCAGCCAAGGAGTCATAGCGGGGACCTACGAGCAGTACTTC
CASSQGVIAGTYEQYF
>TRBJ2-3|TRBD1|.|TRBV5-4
TGTGCCAGCAGCCGGACAGGTACTAGCACAGATACGCAGTATTTT
CASSRTGTSTDTQYF
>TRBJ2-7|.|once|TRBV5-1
TGCGCCAGCGCCAGCTCCTACGAGCAGTACTTC
CASASSYEQYF
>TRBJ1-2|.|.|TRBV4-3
TGCGCCAGCAGCGCTTCCGGGGGGCTGGGCGGCTACACCTTC
CASSASGGLGGYTF
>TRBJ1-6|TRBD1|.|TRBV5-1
TGCGCCAGCAGCCCCGGGACAGATAATTCACCCCTCCACTTT
CASSPGTDNSPLHF
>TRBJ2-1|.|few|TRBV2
TGTGCCAGCAGCCGGCGGGCGGGGGCCGACATACGCAATGAGCAGTTCTTC
CASSRRAGADIRNEQFF
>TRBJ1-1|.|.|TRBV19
TGTGCCAGTAGTCCTCCAGGGGTCGCTGAAGCTTTCTTT
CASSPPGVAEAFF
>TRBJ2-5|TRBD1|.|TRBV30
TGTGCCTGGAGTCCCGACAGGGGGCATGAGACCCAGTACTTC
CAWSPDRGHETQYF
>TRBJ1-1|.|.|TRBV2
TGTGCCAGCGCAAGATCGCCCGGACAGAGGAACACTGAAGCTTTCTTT
CASARSPGQRNTEAFF
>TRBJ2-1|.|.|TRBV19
TGTGCCAGTAACAGGGGGGGATACAATGAGCAGTTCTTC
CASNRGGYNEQFF
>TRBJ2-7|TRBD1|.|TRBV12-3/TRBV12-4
TGTGCCAGCAGTAGGACAGGGAGGCACGAGCAGTACTTC
CASSRTGRHEQYF
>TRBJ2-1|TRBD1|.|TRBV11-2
TGTGCCAGCAGCTCACGACAGGGCCCCTCCTACAATGAGCAGTTCTTC
CASSSRQGPSYNEQFF
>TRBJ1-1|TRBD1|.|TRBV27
TGTGCCAGCAGTTTATGGACAGGACCGAACACTGAAGCTTTCTTT
CASSLWTGPNTEAFF
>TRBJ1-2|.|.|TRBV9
TGTGCCAGCAGGGGGACATCATCGAACTATGGCTACACCTTC
CASRGTSSNYGYTF
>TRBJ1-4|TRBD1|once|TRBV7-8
TGTGCCAGCAGCTTAGAGGGACAGGGGGATGAAAAACTGTTTTTT
CASSLEGQGDEKLFF
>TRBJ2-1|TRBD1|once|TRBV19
TGTGCCAGTTCCGGACAGGGGGCGAATGAGCAGTTCTTC
CASSGQGANEQFF
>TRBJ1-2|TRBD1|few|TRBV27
TGTGCCAGCAGTCCGAGGGCGTACTTCCGGGACAGGGCCGGTGGCTACACCTTC
CASSPRAYFRDRAGGYTF
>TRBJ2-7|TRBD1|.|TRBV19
TGTGCCAGTAGTTTCCACGGACAGGGGGTTCTTGGCGAGCAGTACTTC
CASSFHGQGVLGEQYF
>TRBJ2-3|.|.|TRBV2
TGTGCCAGCAGTGACCGCACTCCCACAGATACGCAGTATTTT
CASSDRTPTDTQYF
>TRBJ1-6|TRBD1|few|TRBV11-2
TGTGCCAGCAGCTCAATCGGACAGGGCGGCAGGACACCCCTCCACTTT
CASSSIGQGGRTPLHF
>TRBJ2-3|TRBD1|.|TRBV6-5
TGTGCCAGCGGAAATCCCGGGACAGTGGCAGATACGCAGTATTTT
CASGNPGTVADTQYF
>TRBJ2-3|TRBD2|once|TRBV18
TGTGCCAGCTCAACTTCCGGGACTAGCGCCCAAGATACGCAGTATTTT
CASSTSGTSAQDTQYF
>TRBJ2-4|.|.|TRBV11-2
TGTGCCAGCAGCTTAGGACATGGGGCAGGGGGGAGAAACATTCAGTACTTC
CASSLGHGAGGRNIQYF
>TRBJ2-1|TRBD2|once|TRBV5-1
TGCGCCAGCAGCTTTGAAGCGGGGGGGAATTACAATGAGCAGTTCTTC
CASSFEAGGNYNEQFF
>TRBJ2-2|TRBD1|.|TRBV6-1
TGTGCCAGCAGTGTGCCGGGACAGGGGGGAGTCGGGGAGCTGTTTTTT
CASSVPGQGGVGELFF
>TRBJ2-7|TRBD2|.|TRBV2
TGTGCCAGCAGTGAGGCTAGCGGGGGTACCTACGAGCAGTACTTC
CASSEASGGTYEQYF
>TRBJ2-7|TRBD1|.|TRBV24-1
TGTGCCACCAGCGCTGGACAGGGGCCCTACGAGCAGTACTTC
CATSAGQGPYEQYF
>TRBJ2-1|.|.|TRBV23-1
TGCGCCAGCAGGCGGGGCGGGTACAATGAGCAGTTCTTC
CASRRGGYNEQFF
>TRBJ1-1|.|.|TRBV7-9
TGTGCCCTAAGAGTGAACACTGAAGCTTTCTTT
CALRVNTEAFF
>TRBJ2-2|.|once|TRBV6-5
TGTGCCAGCGCCATGGGCGGGGTGGGCTCGGGGGAGCTGTTTTTT
CASAMGGVGSGELFF
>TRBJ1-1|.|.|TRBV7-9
TGTGCCAGCAGCGGGCTGACTGAAGCTTTCTTT
CASSGLTEAFF
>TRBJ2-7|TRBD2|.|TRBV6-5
TGTGCCAGCAGTTACTCTCGGACTAGCGGAAGGGGTGAGCAGTACTTC
CASSYSRTSGRGEQYF
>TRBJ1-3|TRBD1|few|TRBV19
TGTGCCAGTAGTTTCGGGACAGGCTCTGGAAACACCATATATTTT
CASSFGTGSGNTIYF
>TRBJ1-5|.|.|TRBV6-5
TGTGCCAGCAGTTACTCAAGGGGTCAGCCCCAGCATTTT
CASSYSRGQPQHF
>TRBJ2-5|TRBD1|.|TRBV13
TGTGCCAGCAGCACCTCCGGGACAGGGACCCCAAGAGAAGAGACCCAGTACTTC
CASSTSGTGTPREETQYF
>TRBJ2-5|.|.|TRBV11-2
TGTGCCAGCAGCTTAGTCGAGGGCCCCCGTATAACCCAGTACTTC
CASSLVEGPRITQYF
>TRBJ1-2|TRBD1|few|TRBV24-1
TGTGCCACCAGTGACCCAGGACAGGGGATTTCAGGCTACACCTTC
CATSDPGQGISGYTF
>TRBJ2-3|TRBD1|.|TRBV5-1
TGCGCCAGCAGTCCCGGGACAGGGGCAGATACGCAGTATTTT
CASSPGTGADTQYF
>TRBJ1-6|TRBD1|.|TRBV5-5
TGTGCCAGCAGCATAGGACAGGGCTCCTATAATTCACCCCTCCACTTT
CASSIGQGSYNSPLHF
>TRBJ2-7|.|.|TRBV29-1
TGCAGCGTACCCCGGGGAGGGGGGGAGCAGTACTTC
CSVPRGGGEQYF
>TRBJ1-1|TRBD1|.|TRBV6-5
TGTGCCAGCAGCCGGACAGGAGTGAACACTGAAGCTTTCTTT
CASSRTGVNTEAFF
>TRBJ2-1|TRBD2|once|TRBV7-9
TGTGCCAGCAGCTTAGGCACTAGCGGGGGGTCCATCAATGAGCAGTTCTTC
CASSLGTSGGSINEQFF
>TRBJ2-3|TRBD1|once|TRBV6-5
TGTGCCAGCAGCACCCAGGGGGTGGGAGATACGCAGTATTTT
CASSTQGVGDTQYF
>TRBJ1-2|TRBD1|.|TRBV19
TGTGCCAGTAGCCCACGGCGGTTACAGGGGGATGGCTACACCTTC
CASSPRRLQGDGYTF
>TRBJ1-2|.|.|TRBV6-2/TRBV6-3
TGTGCCAGCAGTTCCCTAGGGGACAAGGTCCTCGGAGGCTACACCTTC
CASSSLGDKVLGGYTF
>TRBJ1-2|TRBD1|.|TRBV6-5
TGTGCCAGCAGTAAACAGGGGGTCGGGTATGGCTACACCTTC
CASSKQGVGYGYTF
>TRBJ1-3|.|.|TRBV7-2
TGTGCCAGCAGAGCGGGAGCTGGAAACACCATATATTTT
CASRAGAGNTIYF
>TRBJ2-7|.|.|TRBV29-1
TGCAGCGCAAGGGGACAATTAGCCTACGAGCAGTACTTC
CSARGQLAYEQYF
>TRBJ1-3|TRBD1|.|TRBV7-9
TGTGCCAGCAGCGTTACAGGGGGCGACCAAGGAAACACCATATATTTT
CASSVTGGDQGNTIYF
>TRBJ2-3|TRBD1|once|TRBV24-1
TGTGCCACCAGTGTCCCCCGCCCGGGACAGGGAACAGATACGCAGTATTTT
CATSVPRPGQGTDTQYF
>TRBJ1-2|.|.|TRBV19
TGTGCCAGTAGTATGACTGGGGACTCTGGCTACACCTTC
CASSMTGDSGYTF
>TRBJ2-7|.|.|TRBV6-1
TGTGCCAGCAGTGAATTGGGACTTACCTACGAGCAGTACTTC
CASSELGLTYEQYF
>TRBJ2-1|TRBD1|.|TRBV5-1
TGCGCCAGCAGACCAGGGACAGGGGGCAATGAGCAGTTCTTC
CASRPGTGGNEQFF
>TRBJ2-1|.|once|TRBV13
TGTGCCAGCAGCTCCCGCAGGGGAGCTGAGCAGTTCTTC
CASSSRRGAEQFF